One T cell receptor (beta chain) is described in this entry. Its antigen remains unknown. This record comes from a study of human T cells and chemical hapten exposure. Broader study findings: DPC sensitization produced no change in TCRs with frequency above 1 in 1000.

TCRdb analysed the RACE reads with MiXCR anew, one entry per CDR3 protein. The top ten clones hold roughly 2.3% of a sample with 84,000 or so distinct CDR3 sequences, roughly a tenth of them seen once. Time point defined: patch test 2, 6 weeks after DPC sensitization. Documented treatment: therapeutic diphenylcyclopropenone sensitization with weekly scalp DPC. Investigators collected blood before applying each patch test. Alopecia patients between 18 and 70 years old and suitable for DPC were used as donors. The authors' total RNA extraction used unfractionated whole blood. V was shortened by 5 bases and J by 9 bases, with 11 bases between the two germline ends. Germline lookup yields CDR1 SQVTM and CDR2 ANQGSEA. The CDR3 contains 11 residues.

Here the sequenced sample was whole blood, taken in connection with sensitization to the hapten diphenylcyclopropenone (DPC). The V gene is TRBV29-1, the J gene TRBJ2-1; the D is unclear. The source is a woman aged 25 to 45 with alopecia areata. Some clones in this sample may be carry-over from other donors' samples. The CDR3 bases are TGCAGCGTTACCAGGTATCCTGAGCAGTTCTTC. Residues: CSVTRYPEQFF.